Following are 32 T cell receptor beta chains from one sample sequenced in a study of Graves' ophthalmopathy and Graves' hyperthyroidism (dated by TCRdb to 2017 to 2018). TCRdb lists the instrument as Illumina HiSeq 2000. For repertoire sequencing, TCR beta CDR3 regions were amplified from RNA transcripts. The first round was an RT-PCR using HTBI primers with the Qiagen OneStep RT-PCR kit, and this first round was followed by a second-round multiplex PCR, then size selection and purification. TCRdb reprocessing: public reads trimmed at Q25 with fastp, clones called with MiXCR, in-frame beta chains kept. Each record represents a unique CDR3 protein, reported with the most common genes and DNA among its rows. Recorded for this sample are about 340,000 distinct CDR3 sequences; roughly 16% of them occurred a single time. The ten largest clones capture approximately 13% of the sample. Sequencing was done on a sample of peripheral blood. The receptors come from an adult man with Graves' ophthalmopathy.

The rearrangement uses TRBV20-1 and TRBJ1-1; D is possibly TRBD1 (5 bases). V shed 5 bases and J shed 0 bases, with 7 bases lying between them. Per germline, CDR1 DFQATT and CDR2 SNEGSKA (reference sequence). The CDR3 contains 12 residues. The CDR3 loop reads CSAPGLNTEAFF. CDR3 nucleotides: TGCAGTGCTCCAGGGTTGAACACTGAAGCTTTCTTT.

The chain links TRBV28 to TRBJ2-5; a weak D match, TRBD2 (6 bases). Trimming removed 7 bases from V and 5 bases from J, with 20 bases in between. In germline, CDR1 is MDHEN, CDR2 SYDVKM. This CDR3 has 15 amino acids. CDR3: CASTPGGVKAETQYF. The CDR3 DNA reads as TGTGCCAGCACCCCCGGGGGAGTGAAGGCGGAGACCCAGTACTTC.

At least ten counts were recorded for this clonotype. The chain is built from TRBV20-1 and TRBJ2-5; 7 positions match TRBD2. The V segment lost 3 bases and the J segment 3 bases; nucleotides outside the gene matches: 7. CDR1 is DFQATT and CDR2 is SNEGSKA in the germline V gene (reference sequence). This CDR3 is built from 14 residues. This CDR3 is CSARVGAGEETQYF. The CDR3 DNA reads TGCAGTGCTAGGGTTGGGGCGGGGGAAGAGACCCAGTACTTC.

This clonotype showed up many times. This chain links TRBV12-5 with TRBJ2-2; D not resolved. This CDR3 has 16 residues. Trimming left V 5 bases short and J 1 base short, with 14 bases between. The V gene's germline CDR1 is LGHNT and CDR2 FRNRAP. CDR3 sequence (DNA): TGTGCTAGTGGTCGTAGCCCGAGAGAGAACACCGGGGAGCTGTTTTTT. It yields the protein CASGRSPRENTGELFF.

With respect to this clonotype: A much bigger clone sits one base away, suggesting this may be a read error. The CDR3 DNA reads as TGCGCCAGCAGCGCCCTTTTGGGAGTCAATCAGCCCCAGCATTTT. Amino acid sequence: CASSALLGVNQPQHF. The chain employs TRBV4-3 and TRBJ1-5; D is ambiguous. This CDR3 spans 15 amino acids. Germline-derived CDR1 and CDR2 are LGHNA and YSLEER. Trimming took off 5 bases at V and 3 bases at J, with 14 bases between the two ends.

This clonotype appeared many times. The V and J genes are TRBV11-2 and TRBJ2-7; 8 bases map to TRBD2. This CDR3 region has 16 residues. Germline CDR1 SGHAT, CDR2 FQNNGV. The V gene end was trimmed by 4 bases and the J gene end by 1 base; junction bases not matched to a gene: 9. The CDR3: CASSSPTAGESYEQYF. CDR3 nucleotide sequence: TGTGCCAGCAGCTCCCCCACAGCGGGAGAATCCTACGAGCAGTACTTC.

This clonotype was found many times. The V and J genes are TRBV2 and TRBJ2-7; 7 bases fit TRBD2. The germline V gene has CDR1 SNHLY and CDR2 FYNNEI. V shed 4 bases and J 2 bases; nucleotides not matched to a gene: 5. CDR3 length equals 14 residues. CDR3 protein: CASSAGRGTYEQYF. The CDR3, as DNA: TGTGCCAGCAGTGCCGGGCGGGGGACCTACGAGCAGTACTTC.

This clonotype was seen at least ten times. The chain employs TRBV20-1 and TRBJ2-7, with D hard to call. Trimming removed 3 bases at V and 0 bases at J, with 15 bases between. Per germline, CDR1 DFQATT and CDR2 SNEGSKA (reference sequence). CDR3 size: 15 residues. CDR3 sequence: CSASSPATHSYEQYF. The DNA for the CDR3 is TGCAGTGCTAGCTCCCCAGCGACTCACTCCTACGAGCAGTACTTC.

Only a few counts were recorded for this clonotype. The chain carries TRBV11-1 and TRBJ2-2; 11 positions agree with TRBD1. This CDR3 is built from 16 residues. Germline loops: CDR1 SGHAT, CDR2 FQDESV (reference sequence). V lost 5 bases, J lost 5 bases, and 7 bases stayed unmatched. Written as DNA, the CDR3 is TGTGCCAGCAGCGCATGGACAGGGGGCAAAACCGGGGAGCTGTTTTTT. Its protein is CASSAWTGGKTGELFF.

The chain is built from TRBV7-2 and TRBJ2-7; D possibly corresponds to TRBD1 (6 bases). This CDR3 contains 13 residues. The germline V and J ends were trimmed by 6 bases and 3 bases, with 12 bases remaining between them. Per germline, CDR1 SGHTA and CDR2 FQGNSA. Written as DNA, the CDR3 is TGTGCCAGCAGGTCCGGGACACTCTACGAGCAGTACTTC. The encoded protein is CASRSGTLYEQYF. The variable domain in full, completed from reference TRBV7-2 and TRBJ2-7, reads GAGVSQSPSNKVTEKGKDVELRCDPISGHTALYWYRQSLGQGLEFLIYFQGNSAPDKSGLPSDRFSAERTGGSVSTLTIQRTQQEDSAVYLCASRSGTLYEQYFGPGTRLTVT.

This clonotype was seen at least ten times. The rearrangement links TRBV12-3 or TRBV12-4 to TRBJ2-7; 7 positions agree with TRBD1. V was pared by 6 bases and J by 13 bases, with 15 bases of the junction left unmatched. CDR3 length equals 13 residues. The CDR3 loop is CASSPSRTGRSYF. CDR3 bases: TGTGCCAGCAGCCCTAGCCGGACAGGTCGGTCCTACTTC.

This clonotype was seen repeatedly, ten times or more. The chain carries TRBV19 and TRBJ2-6; D is unclear. Germline V lookup: CDR1 LNHDA, CDR2 SQIVND (reference sequence). This CDR3 spans 18 amino acids. V was clipped by 0 bases and J by 0 bases, with 12 bases between them. CDR3 DNA: TGTGCCAGTAGTATAGAGGGATGGCGAGCCTCTGGGGCCAACGTCCTGACTTTC. Protein product: CASSIEGWRASGANVLTF.

The sample holds many counts of this clonotype. Here the CDR3 reads CASRPGQGAGYTF. DNA of the CDR3: TGTGCCAGCAGGCCGGGACAGGGCGCTGGCTACACCTTC. The rearrangement links TRBV6-5 to TRBJ1-2, with 9 nucleotides matching TRBD1. Trimming cost V 6 bases and J 7 bases; bases outside gene matches: 6. Germline CDR1 MNHEY, CDR2 SVGAGI. The CDR3 extends over 13 amino acids.

This clonotype occurred many times. The chain couples TRBV20-1 to TRBJ2-7; 12 nucleotides align to TRBD2. V dropped 0 bases and J dropped 7; count of bases not matched to a gene: 7. The germline CDR1 and CDR2 sequences are DFQATT and SNEGSKA (reference sequence). There are 15 residues in the CDR3. This CDR3 reads CSAREGLAGTEEQYF. The CDR3 DNA sequence: TGCAGTGCTAGAGAAGGACTAGCGGGAACGGAAGAGCAGTACTTC.

V is TRBV20-1 and J is TRBJ1-6; 9 nucleotides match TRBD1. There are 13 residues in the CDR3. The germline V gene has CDR1 DFQATT and CDR2 SNEGSKA (reference sequence). The CDR3 reads CTPRQGGNSPLHF. The DNA of the CDR3 is TGCACCCCCCGACAGGGGGGCAATTCACCCCTCCACTTT.

This clonotype was counted many times. The CDR3 spells CASSAAGLGTEAFF. In nucleotides, the CDR3 is TGCGCCAGCAGCGCGGCGGGCTTGGGCACTGAAGCTTTCTTT. The rearrangement uses TRBV5-1 and TRBJ1-1; D remains ambiguous. There are 14 residues in the CDR3. Germline CDR1 SGHRS, CDR2 YFSETQ. V lost 4 bases and J 4 bases, leaving 14 bases between the germline ends.

Notes on this clonotype: A much more abundant neighbour one base away suggests this may be a read error. The chain couples TRBV20-1 to TRBJ2-7, with 10 positions matching TRBD1. This CDR3 region has 15 residues. Germline values: CDR1 DFQATT, CDR2 SNEGSKA (reference sequence). The CDR3 DNA reads as TGCAGTGCTAGAGCCTCCGACAGGGGGCCGTACGAGCGGTACTTC. Translated, it gives CSARASDRGPYERYF.

Many counts were recorded for this clonotype. This chain links TRBV9 with TRBJ1-1, with 9 bases aligning to TRBD1. The CDR3 has 15 amino acids. V lost 4 bases and J lost 4; bases outside the gene matches: 8. Germline assignment: CDR1 SGDLS and CDR2 YYNGEE. CDR3 amino acids: CASSPGQGWVTEAFF. CDR3 nucleotides: TGTGCCAGCAGCCCGGGACAGGGCTGGGTCACTGAAGCTTTCTTT. Combining the CDR3 with reference TRBV9 and TRBJ1-1 gives the whole variable domain DSGVTQTPKHLITATGQRVTLRCSPRSGDLSVYWYQQSLDQGLQFLIQYYNGEERAKGNILERFSAQQFPDLHSELNLSSLELGDSALYFCASSPGQGWVTEAFFGQGTRLTVV.

This clonotype was observed at least ten times. The CDR3 sequence is CASSSTYNSGRANYGYTF. CDR3 in DNA: TGTGCCAGCAGCTCCACCTATAACTCAGGGCGAGCTAACTATGGCTACACCTTC. The chain couples TRBV11-1 to TRBJ1-2; perhaps TRBD1 as D (5 bases). Trimming removed 4 bases at V and 0 bases at J, with 21 bases between. The CDR3 has 18 amino acids. The germline V gene encodes CDR1 SGHAT and CDR2 FQDESV (reference sequence).

Ten or more counts support this clonotype. The chain couples TRBV7-9 to TRBJ2-7; D is ambiguous. This CDR3 has 15 residues. V was trimmed by 2 bases and J by 6 bases, leaving 17 bases between them. From germline, CDR1 is SEHNR and CDR2 FQNEAQ (reference sequence). The CDR3, as DNA: TGTGCCAGCAGCTTACCGACCCAGTCTTCGGGCGAGCAGTACTTC. Encoded protein: CASSLPTQSSGEQYF.

This clonotype showed up many times. V gene TRBV12-3 or TRBV12-4 combines with J gene TRBJ2-4; unclear D gene. This CDR3 has 15 amino acids. V lost 5 bases, J lost 0 bases, and 11 bases lay in between. For the CDR3, the DNA is TGTGCCAGCAGTCCGGCAGTCCTAGCCAAAAACATTCAGTACTTC. Translated, it gives CASSPAVLAKNIQYF.

The genes are TRBV7-6 and TRBJ2-7, with D perhaps matching TRBD2 (5 bases). This CDR3 contains 16 residues. CDR1 SGHVS and CDR2 FNYEAQ come from the germline V gene. Trimming pared 0 bases from V and 0 bases from J, leaving 12 bases between. CDR3 in amino acids: CASSLAQAEVSYEQYF. Written as DNA, the CDR3 is TGTGCCAGCAGCTTAGCGCAGGCGGAGGTCTCCTACGAGCAGTACTTC.

This clonotype was found many times. This chain links TRBV9 with TRBJ2-5; D is possibly TRBD1 or TRBD2 (5 bases each). V gave up 0 bases and J gave up 5 bases, with 11 bases separating them. CDR1 is SGDLS, CDR2 YYNGEE, per germline. The CDR3 length is 14 residues. The CDR3 DNA reads as TGTGCCAGCAGCGTAGCTGGGGGAGCGGAGACCCAGTACTTC. The encoded protein is CASSVAGGAETQYF.

This clonotype was recorded once. This chain uses TRBV5-1 with TRBJ1-6, with a tentative D call TRBD1 (5 bases). Trimming shortened V by 4 bases and J by 4 bases, and 12 bases separated the two germline ends. This CDR3 is built from 15 residues. CDR1 and CDR2 from the germline V gene are SGHRS and YFSETQ. DNA of the CDR3: TGCGCCAGCAGCCAACAGGAGCCGTATAATTCACCCCTCCACTTT. The encoded protein is CASSQQEPYNSPLHF. Full variable domain (outside the CDR3, taken from reference TRBV5-1 and TRBJ1-6): KAGVTQTPRYLIKTRGQQVTLSCSPISGHRSVSWYQQTPGQGLQFLFEYFSETQRNKGNFPGRFSGRQFSNSRSEMNVSTLELGDSALYLCASSQQEPYNSPLHFGNGTRLTVT.

This clonotype came up many times. V usage is TRBV6-5 and J usage is TRBJ2-5; weak D call: TRBD2 (6 bases). Germline lookup yields CDR1 MNHEY and CDR2 SVGAGI. The CDR3 spans 14 residues. Trimming shortened V by 2 bases and J by 1 base, and 8 bases separated the two germline ends. The CDR3 sequence is CASSYRRGQETQYF. The CDR3 DNA is TGTGCCAGCAGTTACCGGCGGGGCCAAGAGACCCAGTACTTC.

This clonotype was recorded many times. The rearrangement uses TRBV12-3 or TRBV12-4 and TRBJ2-7; maybe TRBD2 (6 bases). The V end was cut by 4 bases, the J end by 2 bases, with 12 bases between. This CDR3 comprises 14 residues. The CDR3 protein is CASSSGRTTYEQYF. The DNA of the CDR3 is TGTGCCAGCAGTTCGGGACGGACTACCTACGAGCAGTACTTC.

Ten or more counts support this clonotype. The chain joins TRBV11-3 to TRBJ2-5; tentatively, D is TRBD1 or TRBD2 (7 bases each). This CDR3 spans 16 amino acids. Trimming pared 5 bases from V and 3 bases from J, leaving 19 bases between. Looked up from germline, CDR1 is SGHNT and CDR2 is YENEEA. CDR3 bases: TGTGCCAGCAGCAAAAGACAGGGAGGGATGGAAGAGACCCAGTACTTC. Its translation is CASSKRQGGMEETQYF.

The sample holds a few counts of this clonotype. The rearrangement links TRBV6-4 to TRBJ2-2; TRBD1 is a possible D gene (6 bases). The CDR3 loop spans 13 amino acids. Germline assignment: CDR1 MRHNA and CDR2 SNTAGT. With 6 bases removed from V and 9 bases from J, the gap between germline ends came to 14 bases. The CDR3 DNA reads as TGTGCCAGCAGCAAGGACAGACTGAGGGAGCTGTTTTTT. This translates into CASSKDRLRELFF.

This clonotype was counted ten times or more. The chain links TRBV20-1 to TRBJ2-7; 8 bases are a match to TRBD1. Germline CDR1 is DFQATT and CDR2 is SNEGSKA (reference sequence). Trimming took 3 bases from V and 3 from J; bases not matched to a gene: 7. The CDR3 loop spans 14 amino acids. Written as DNA, the CDR3 is TGCAGTGCTAGTCCGGACAGGGTACTCTACGAGCAGTACTTC. Its protein product is CSASPDRVLYEQYF.

This clonotype appeared many times. One end of the junction varies from germline; a read error may be responsible. The chain employs TRBV4-2 and TRBJ1-2; D is unclear. The CDR3 has 15 amino acids. Per germline, CDR1 LGHNA and CDR2 YNFKEQ. The CDR3, as DNA: TGTGCCAACAGCCAAGGGCCAACAGACTCTCGAAGCTACACCTTC. This gives the protein CANSQGPTDSRSYTF.

This clonotype was detected ten times or more. The chain has TRBV5-1 and TRBJ2-2, with 8 bases aligning to TRBD2. V shed 0 bases, J shed 7 bases, and the junction held 8 bases outside the gene matches. The germline gives CDR1 SGHRS, CDR2 YFSETQ. There are 16 residues in the CDR3. CDR3 in amino acids: CASSLVLTSGGGELFF. The CDR3 bases are TGCGCCAGCAGCTTGGTTTTAACTAGCGGAGGCGGGGAGCTGTTTTTT.

The chain recombines TRBV11-2 with TRBJ1-1; no definite D call. The CDR3 spans 13 residues. Trimming pared 5 bases from V and 4 bases from J, leaving 11 bases between. Looked up from germline, CDR1 is SGHAT and CDR2 is FQNNGV. The CDR3 protein is CASSLRPGTEAFF. In DNA, the CDR3 is TGTGCCAGCAGCCTAAGGCCGGGCACTGAAGCTTTCTTT.